These T cell receptor beta chains were read from a single sample in a study of memory CD8 T cells in hepatitis C reinfection. The assay was immunoSEQ multiplex PCR, and TCRdb's table has in-frame clones only and misses some. The sample lists roughly 6,000 clones; over 75% were seen once. The sequencing sample was made of naive CD8+ T cells sorted from blood. Receptors were obtained from a man aged 45-65 years with hepatitis C virus infection. Each CDR3 is given with its conserved first and last residue. The order of the fields is J gene, D gene, V gene, clone size, CDR3 protein, CDR3 DNA. The D gene is left open where the match is weak. The size field is filled for only some rows; it gives once, few, many or a size class.

J: TRBJ2-7; D: .; V: TRBV7-9; size: once; CDR3: CASSSSPHLGRGSSYEQYF; DNA: TGTGCCAGCAGCTCTTCCCCCCATTTGGGCAGGGGAAGCTCCTACGAGCAGTACTTC
J: TRBJ1-1; D: .; V: TRBV13; size: .; CDR3: CASSSTGNTEAFF; DNA: TGTGCCAGCAGCTCTACAGGGAACACTGAAGCTTTCTTT
J: TRBJ1-1; D: TRBD1; V: TRBV7-9; size: .; CDR3: CASSLGFGQGASAEAFF; DNA: TGTGCCAGCAGCTTAGGGTTTGGCCAGGGGGCGAGCGCTGAAGCTTTCTTT
J: TRBJ2-7; D: TRBD2; V: TRBV7-3; size: .; CDR3: CASSLAGGPYEQYF; DNA: TGTGCCAGCAGCTTAGCGGGAGGGCCCTACGAGCAGTACTTC
J: TRBJ1-2; D: .; V: TRBV27; size: .; CDR3: CASSRGGTGYTF; DNA: TGTGCCAGCAGTAGGGGGGGGACTGGCTACACCTTC
J: TRBJ2-7; D: .; V: TRBV7-9; size: .; CDR3: CASSFRQTNEQYF; DNA: TGTGCCAGCAGCTTTCGACAGACCAACGAGCAGTACTTC
J: TRBJ2-1; D: TRBD2; V: TRBV5-1; size: few; CDR3: CASSLRAGVNNEQFF; DNA: TGCGCCAGCAGCTTGCGAGCGGGAGTCAACAATGAGCAGTTCTTC
J: TRBJ2-7; D: TRBD2; V: TRBV5-1; size: .; CDR3: CASSVAGGTYEQYF; DNA: TGCGCCAGCAGCGTAGCGGGTGGGACCTACGAGCAGTACTTC
J: TRBJ2-1; D: TRBD1; V: TRBV19; size: .; CDR3: CASSILAGGTYNEQFF; DNA: TGTGCCAGTAGTATATTAGCAGGGGGCACCTACAATGAGCAGTTCTTC
J: TRBJ2-1; D: .; V: TRBV5-8; size: .; CDR3: CASTFNLGTGTYNEQFF; DNA: TGTGCCAGCACCTTCAACCTCGGGACTGGAACCTACAATGAGCAGTTCTTC
J: TRBJ1-1; D: .; V: TRBV18; size: .; CDR3: CASSPPLDTEAFF; DNA: TGTGCCAGCTCACCTCCGTTAGACACTGAAGCTTTCTTT
J: TRBJ2-7; D: .; V: TRBV4-1; size: .; CDR3: CASSQIGGTYEQYF; DNA: TGCGCCAGCAGCCAGATCGGAGGGACCTACGAGCAGTACTTC
J: TRBJ2-1; D: TRBD2; V: TRBV29-1; size: .; CDR3: CSAGLADGYEQFF; DNA: TGCAGCGCGGGACTAGCGGATGGGTATGAGCAGTTCTTC
J: TRBJ2-7; D: .; V: TRBV5-1; size: .; CDR3: CASMGLGLEQYF; DNA: TGCGCCAGCATGGGACTGGGACTCGAGCAGTACTTC
J: TRBJ2-5; D: TRBD2; V: TRBV13; size: .; CDR3: CAGGTSGSGETQYF; DNA: TGTGCCGGGGGGACTAGCGGGAGTGGAGAGACCCAGTACTTC
J: TRBJ2-1; D: TRBD2; V: TRBV4-1; size: .; CDR3: CASSQAGRGVEQFF; DNA: TGCGCCAGCAGCCAAGCCGGGCGGGGGGTTGAGCAGTTCTTC
J: TRBJ2-1; D: .; V: TRBV5-1; size: .; CDR3: CASSLDGGAYNEQFF; DNA: TGCGCCAGCAGCTTGGACGGGGGAGCCTACAATGAGCAGTTCTTC
J: TRBJ2-7; D: .; V: TRBV27; size: .; CDR3: CASRGPAEQYF; DNA: TGTGCCAGCAGGGGGCCCGCCGAGCAGTACTTC
J: TRBJ2-4; D: TRBD2; V: TRBV7-9; size: .; CDR3: CASSQTSGREKNIQYF; DNA: TGTGCCAGCAGCCAGACTAGCGGGAGGGAAAAAAACATTCAGTACTTC
J: TRBJ2-5; D: TRBD1; V: TRBV15; size: .; CDR3: CATSRAQGGETQYF; DNA: TGTGCCACCAGCAGAGCACAGGGGGGTGAGACCCAGTACTTC
J: TRBJ2-5; D: TRBD2; V: TRBV15; size: .; CDR3: CATSRPPSGRAFWETQYF; DNA: TGTGCCACCAGCAGACCTCCTAGCGGGAGGGCGTTTTGGGAGACCCAGTACTTC
J: TRBJ2-3; D: .; V: TRBV5-4; size: once; CDR3: CASSLIRSDTDTQYF; DNA: TGTGCCAGCAGCTTGATACGGAGCGACACAGATACGCAGTATTTT
J: TRBJ2-7; D: .; V: TRBV6-5; size: .; CDR3: CASSYLATGYEQYF; DNA: TGTGCCAGCAGTTACCTAGCGACTGGTTACGAGCAGTACTTC
J: TRBJ2-1; D: TRBD1; V: TRBV9; size: .; CDR3: CASSVVGGGTGGGDEQFF; DNA: TGTGCCAGCAGCGTAGTCGGAGGGGGGACAGGGGGTGGGGATGAGCAGTTCTTC
J: TRBJ1-1; D: .; V: TRBV5-4; size: once; CDR3: CASSQGYDSLNTEAFF; DNA: TGCGCCAGCAGCCAGGGGTACGACAGTCTGAACACTGAAGCTTTCTTT
J: TRBJ1-4; D: TRBD1; V: TRBV6-1; size: .; CDR3: CASSVIRTGAEKLFF; DNA: TGTGCCAGCAGCGTGATTAGGACAGGGGCGGAAAAACTGTTTTTT
J: TRBJ2-7; D: .; V: TRBV7-8; size: .; CDR3: CASSFPIPYEQYF; DNA: TGTGCCAGCAGCTTCCCTATACCCTACGAGCAGTACTTC
J: TRBJ1-1; D: TRBD1; V: TRBV4-2; size: .; CDR3: CASSQDLGTGFTEAFF; DNA: TGTGCCAGCAGCCAAGATCTGGGGACAGGGTTTACTGAAGCTTTCTTT
J: TRBJ1-5; D: .; V: TRBV5-5; size: .; CDR3: CASSLLAVNSNQPQHF; DNA: TGTGCCAGCAGCTTGTTAGCGGTGAATAGCAATCAGCCCCAGCATTTT
J: TRBJ2-7; D: .; V: TRBV6-1; size: .; CDR3: CASTTTGSNYEQYF; DNA: TGTGCCAGCACCACGACAGGTTCCAACTACGAGCAGTACTTC
J: TRBJ2-1; D: TRBD2; V: TRBV27; size: .; CDR3: CASSLAGGSDNGQFF; DNA: TGTGCCAGCAGCCTAGCGGGAGGCTCCGACAATGGGCAGTTCTTC
J: TRBJ2-5; D: TRBD2; V: TRBV9; size: .; CDR3: CASSSGLAGRQETQYF; DNA: TGTGCCAGCAGCTCAGGACTAGCGGGCCGCCAAGAGACCCAGTACTTC
J: TRBJ2-6; D: .; V: TRBV7-6; size: .; CDR3: CASSRGTGANVLTF; DNA: TGTGCCAGCAGCCGGGGGACTGGGGCCAACGTCCTGACTTTC
J: TRBJ2-7; D: TRBD2; V: TRBV13; size: .; CDR3: CASSLAGEPYEQYF; DNA: TGTGCCAGCAGCCTAGCGGGAGAGCCCTACGAGCAGTACTTC
J: TRBJ2-1; D: TRBD2; V: TRBV7-9; size: .; CDR3: CASSLVFGTSPYNEQFF; DNA: TGTGCCAGCAGCTTAGTTTTTGGGACTAGCCCCTACAATGAGCAGTTCTTC
J: TRBJ2-1; D: .; V: TRBV7-9; size: .; CDR3: CASSPDSFSFNEQFF; DNA: TGTGCCAGCAGCCCGGACAGTTTCTCCTTCAATGAGCAGTTCTTC
J: TRBJ2-5; D: TRBD2; V: TRBV7-2; size: .; CDR3: CASRLTSGSFQETQYF; DNA: TGTGCCAGCAGACTCACTAGCGGGAGTTTCCAGGAGACCCAGTACTTC
J: TRBJ2-3; D: TRBD2; V: TRBV28; size: .; CDR3: CASRGTSGTDTQYF; DNA: TGTGCCAGCAGAGGGACTAGCGGGACAGATACGCAGTATTTT
J: TRBJ2-1; D: .; V: TRBV15; size: .; CDR3: CATSRDDTGTSYNEQFF; DNA: TGTGCCACCAGCAGAGATGACACCGGGACAAGTTACAATGAGCAGTTCTTC
J: TRBJ2-1; D: .; V: TRBV13; size: large; CDR3: CASSYREHEQFF; DNA: TGTGCCAGCAGCTACAGGGAGCATGAGCAGTTCTTC
J: TRBJ2-5; D: .; V: TRBV7-9; size: once; CDR3: CASSHQTSSGQETQYF; DNA: TGTGCCAGCAGCCACCAGACTAGTTCGGGCCAAGAGACCCAGTACTTC
J: TRBJ2-3; D: TRBD2; V: TRBV5-8; size: .; CDR3: CASSRVELAGVRDTQYF; DNA: TGTGCCAGCAGCCGAGTAGAACTAGCGGGAGTCAGAGATACGCAGTATTTT
J: TRBJ2-7; D: .; V: TRBV19; size: .; CDR3: CASSIRGDSYEQYF; DNA: TGTGCCAGTAGTATTCGCGGAGACTCCTACGAGCAGTACTTC
J: TRBJ1-3; D: .; V: TRBV27; size: few; CDR3: CASSSMDSSLSGNTIYF; DNA: TGTGCCAGCAGCTCTATGGACAGTTCTTTGTCTGGAAACACCATATATTTT
J: TRBJ2-7; D: TRBD1; V: TRBV9; size: .; CDR3: CASSVGQVLYEQYF; DNA: TGTGCCAGCAGCGTCGGACAGGTTCTTTACGAGCAGTACTTC
J: TRBJ2-7; D: TRBD2; V: TRBV30; size: once; CDR3: CAWSPKRLAGIGYEQYF; DNA: TGTGCCTGGAGTCCGAAACGGCTAGCGGGAATAGGCTACGAGCAGTACTTC
J: TRBJ2-1; D: .; V: TRBV10-2; size: .; CDR3: CASSAYYNEQFF; DNA: TGCGCCAGCAGTGCCTACTACAATGAGCAGTTCTTC
J: TRBJ1-4; D: .; V: TRBV6-5; size: .; CDR3: CASSYSGSPTNEKLFF; DNA: TGTGCCAGCAGTTACTCGGGCAGTCCAACTAATGAAAAACTGTTTTTT
J: TRBJ1-2; D: TRBD1; V: TRBV12-5; size: .; CDR3: CASGRSGTGGGYGYTF; DNA: TGTGCTAGTGGTCGATCTGGGACAGGGGGAGGATATGGCTACACCTTC
J: TRBJ2-7; D: .; V: TRBV11-1; size: .; CDR3: CASSPGKGFYEQYF; DNA: TGTGCCAGCAGCCCCGGCAAGGGGTTCTACGAGCAGTACTTC
J: TRBJ2-1; D: .; V: TRBV6-5; size: .; CDR3: CASSYSTAGEQFF; DNA: TGTGCCAGCAGTTACTCGACTGCGGGTGAGCAGTTCTTC
J: TRBJ2-1; D: TRBD1; V: TRBV30; size: .; CDR3: CAWNPDRGPYNEQFF; DNA: TGTGCCTGGAACCCGGACAGGGGGCCTTACAATGAGCAGTTCTTC
J: TRBJ1-1; D: TRBD1; V: TRBV11-3; size: hyperexpanded; CDR3: CASSLGFGQGASAEAFF; DNA: TGTGCCAGCAGCTTAGGGTTTGGCCAGGGGGCGAGCGCTGAAGCTTTCTTT
J: TRBJ2-7; D: .; V: TRBV9; size: .; CDR3: CASSVAAGNYEQYF; DNA: TGTGCCAGCAGCGTAGCGGCAGGGAATTACGAGCAGTACTTC